A single sample gave rise to the 10 T cell receptor beta chains below, sequenced in a study of early T cells in non-severe SARS-CoV-2 infection. TCRdb passed the 5' RACE reads through MiXCR, listing each CDR3 protein once. This table holds about 76,000 distinct CDR3 sequences, approximately 10% found once. Sequencing was carried out using whole blood. Receptors were obtained from an adult who was a healthcare worker with PCR-confirmed SARS-CoV-2 infection or an uninfected control (not recorded which).

Many counts were recorded for this clonotype. The DNA for the CDR3 is TGTGCCAGCAGTTTAACCGGGTATGGCTACACCTTC. Translation: CASSLTGYGYTF. The rearrangement links TRBV12-3 or TRBV12-4 to TRBJ1-2; the D is unclear. Trimming removed 2 bases at V and 5 bases at J, with 6 bases between. The CDR3 runs 12 residues.

V is TRBV5-4 and J is TRBJ1-5; 9 nucleotides match TRBD1. V trimming: 4 bases; J trimming: 4 bases; junction bases outside the gene matches: 6. Germline V gives CDR1 SGHNT, CDR2 YYREEE (reference sequence). This CDR3 contains 15 residues. In DNA form, the CDR3 reads TGTGCCAGCAGCGATGGGACAGGGATGAATCAGCCCCAGCATTTT. Protein: CASSDGTGMNQPQHF. The variable domain in full, completed from reference TRBV5-4 and TRBJ1-5, reads ETGVTQSPTHLIKTRGQQVTLRCSSQSGHNTVSWYQQALGQGPQFIFQYYREEENGRGNFPPRFSGLQFPNYSSELNVNALELDDSALYLCASSDGTGMNQPQHFGDGTRLSIL.

This clonotype appeared many times. V is TRBV9 and J is TRBJ2-7, with D hard to call. The CDR3 covers 14 residues. V lost 4 bases and J lost 4, with 15 bases in between. The germline gives CDR1 SGDLS, CDR2 YYNGEE. The CDR3 region is CASSLRPGWYEQYF. DNA of the CDR3: TGTGCCAGCAGCCTCCGACCCGGGTGGTACGAGCAGTACTTC.

The rearrangement uses TRBV12-3 or TRBV12-4 and TRBJ1-1; D unresolved. Trimming took 5 bases from V and 1 from J, leaving 14 bases between them. CDR3 size: 15 residues. The DNA for the CDR3 is TGTGCCAGCAGTCCGTTGCTAGGCCCGAACACTGAAGCTTTCTTT. As protein: CASSPLLGPNTEAFF.

In its sample, this clonotype was seen many times. The gene calls are TRBV7-3 and TRBJ2-3; no reliable D call. Trimming shortened V by 5 bases and J by 2 bases, and 11 bases separated the two germline ends. This CDR3 is built from 14 residues. CDR1 and CDR2 (germline): SGHTA, FQGTGA. The CDR3 spells CASSLSRHTDTQYF. In DNA form, the CDR3 reads TGTGCCAGCAGCCTTTCAAGGCACACAGATACGCAGTATTTT. Looking up the rest from reference TRBV7-3 and TRBJ2-3 gives the full variable domain: GAGVSQTPSNKVTEKGKYVELRCDPISGHTALYWYRQSLGQGPEFLIYFQGTGAADDSGLPNDRFFAVRPEGSVSTLKIQRTERGDSAVYLCASSLSRHTDTQYFGPGTRLTVL.

This clonotype has more than one count but fewer than ten. The chain carries TRBV7-2 and TRBJ2-7; 9 nucleotides agree with TRBD2. The CDR3 is made up of 15 amino acids. Per germline, CDR1 SGHTA and CDR2 FQGNSA. With 3 bases clipped from V and 3 bases from J, the junction kept 6 bases outside the gene matches. CDR3 sequence (DNA): TGTGCCAGCAGCTTTAGCCGCGGGGGGGGCTACGAGCAGTACTTC. Translation gives CASSFSRGGGYEQYF.

DNA of the CDR3: TGTGCCAGCAGCTTAGAGTTGCCCGGGGAAGAGGAAAAACTGTTTTTT. This translates into CASSLELPGEEEKLFF. V gene TRBV7-9 combines with J gene TRBJ1-4; D is uncertain. The germline V and J ends were trimmed by 1 base and 8 bases, with 17 bases remaining between them. The CDR3 runs 16 residues. Germline V lookup: CDR1 SEHNR, CDR2 FQNEAQ (reference sequence).

The genes are TRBV20-1 and TRBJ2-7; 10 bases match TRBD2. Trimming at V came to 6 bases and at J to 3 bases, leaving 8 bases not matched to a gene. Germline V gene data show CDR1 as DFQATT and CDR2 as SNEGSKA (reference sequence). CDR3 size: 14 residues. The CDR3 sequence: CSAARAGGLYEQYF. Written as DNA, the CDR3 is TGCAGTGCCGCGCGAGCGGGGGGGCTCTACGAGCAGTACTTC.

The chain carries TRBV12-3 or TRBV12-4 and TRBJ1-2; D remains ambiguous. The CDR3 consists of 12 residues. The V end lost 5 bases, the J end lost 4 bases, and 8 bases lay between the germline ends. CDR3 sequence: CASSPQTYGYTF. CDR3 DNA: TGTGCCAGCAGTCCCCAAACCTATGGCTACACCTTC.

The rearrangement joins TRBV5-4 to TRBJ2-7; possibly TRBD2 for D (6 bases). The CDR3 contains 15 residues. Germline values: CDR1 SGHNT, CDR2 YYREEE (reference sequence). V lost 0 bases, J lost 1 base, and 11 bases lay in between. CDR3 protein: CASSLVSGGSYEQYF. In nucleotides, the CDR3 is TGTGCCAGCAGCTTGGTTAGCGGTGGATCCTACGAGCAGTACTTC.